This passage covers 9 T cell receptor beta chains from one sample sequenced in a study of STAT3 mutations in large granular lymphocyte leukemia. General study points: Every T-LGLL patient had at least one immunodominant TCRbeta clonotype.

Generated by immunoSEQ multiplex PCR, the TCRdb table keeps only in-frame clones and is missing some. The sample lists tens of thousands of clones, approximately 78% occurring once. The antigens of these receptors remain unknown. The source material was PBMCs. Source of these receptors: a human donor with T large granular lymphocyte leukemia. Some clones in this sample may be carry-over from other donors' samples.

The chain couples TRBV4-3 to TRBJ2-3, with 8 bases matching TRBD2. The CDR3 is made up of 17 amino acids. From germline, CDR1 is LGHNA and CDR2 YSLEER. The ends lost 4 bases at V and 8 bases at J; junction bases unmatched: 17. The CDR3 here is CASSPGLALRHGGTQYF. The CDR3 DNA reads as TGCGCCAGCAGCCCCGGACTAGCCCTCCGTCACGGCGGTACGCAGTATTTT.

V and J are TRBV4-3 and TRBJ1-4; TRBD1 matches 9 bases. Germline loops: CDR1 LGHNA, CDR2 YSLEER. Losses at the gene ends were 4 bases for V and 6 bases for J; bases not matched to a gene: 3. The CDR3 spans 14 residues. The CDR3 DNA is TGCGCCAGCAGCCCGGGACAGGGTGATGAAAAACTGTTTTTT. It codes for CASSPGQGDEKLFF.

V and J are TRBV10-2 and TRBJ1-2; possible D gene TRBD1, 5 bases. The CDR3 spans 13 residues. Trimming took off 2 bases at V and 2 bases at J, with 6 bases between the two ends. Germline V gives CDR1 WSHSY, CDR2 SAAADI. CDR3: CASSENRNYGYTF. The CDR3 coding sequence is TGCGCCAGCAGTGAGAACAGGAACTATGGCTACACCTTC.

The rearrangement uses TRBV28 and TRBJ2-3, with TRBD2 identical over 12 bases. The V segment lost 3 bases and the J segment 6 bases; nucleotides outside the gene matches: 16. Germline CDR1 reads MDHEN; CDR2 reads SYDVKM. The length of the CDR3 is 19 residues. DNA of the CDR3: TGTGCCAGCAGTTTTTCTGTCTTTCTAGCGGGGGGGCCGCCGGATACGCAGTATTTT. Translation gives CASSFSVFLAGGPPDTQYF.

In its sample, this clone was seen once. The chain joins TRBV28 to TRBJ2-1, with TRBD2 matching 10 bases. J lost 7 bases, V lost 2 bases, and 17 bases had no gene match. The CDR3 is 19 amino acids. Germline V gene lookup returns CDR1 MDHEN and CDR2 SYDVKM. The CDR3, as DNA: TGTGCCAGCAGTTTAAAGTACCGGTCAGCGGGGGGGCGGAGGAATGAGCAGTTCTTC. Residues: CASSLKYRSAGGRRNEQFF. Complete variable domain (other parts from reference TRBV28 and TRBJ2-1): DVKVTQSSRYLVKRTGEKVFLECVQDMDHENMFWYRQDPGLGLRLIYFSYDVKMKEKGDIPEGYSVSREKKERFSLILESASTNQTSMYLCASSLKYRSAGGRRNEQFFGPGTRLTVL.

This rearrangement joins TRBV7-9 to TRBJ2-7; 9 bases map to TRBD2. The CDR3 has 13 amino acids. The J segment lost 7 bases and the V segment lost 8 bases, leaving 9 bases of the junction unmatched. CDR1 is SEHNR, CDR2 FQNEAQ, per germline (reference sequence). In nucleotides, the CDR3 is TGTGCCAGCGGGACTAGCCTTCTCCCGGAGCAGTACGTC. It is translated as CASGTSLLPEQYV.

The chain combines TRBV11-2 with TRBJ2-1, with unresolved D. Germline CDR1 reads SGHAT; CDR2 reads FQNNGV. V was trimmed by 5 bases and J by 6 bases, leaving 5 bases between them. The CDR3 sequence is 11 residues long. This CDR3 reads CASSGPNEQFF. The CDR3 nucleotides read TGTGCCAGCAGCGGACCCAATGAGCAGTTCTTC. The full variable domain, in which reference TRBV11-2 and TRBJ2-1 provide the parts outside the CDR3, is EAGVAQSPRYKIIEKRQSVAFWCNPISGHATLYWYQQILGQGPKLLIQFQNNGVVDDSQLPKDRFSAERLKGVDSTLKIQPAKLEDSAVYLCASSGPNEQFFGPGTRLTVL.

This chain joins TRBV18 and TRBJ2-6; perhaps TRBD1 as D (7 bases). The CDR3 spans 18 residues. The germline gives CDR1 KGHSH, CDR2 LQKENI. Trimming took off 0 bases at V and 0 bases at J, with 12 bases between the two ends. The CDR3 here is CASSPPSGGSSGANVLTF. CDR3 coding DNA: TGTGCCAGCTCACCACCGTCAGGGGGGAGCTCTGGGGCCAACGTCCTGACTTTC.

The rearrangement uses TRBV5-6 and TRBJ2-7; 7 nucleotides match TRBD1. The CDR3 is 15 residues long. J gave up 4 bases and V 0 bases, and 7 bases lay outside the gene matches. Germline CDR1 SGHDT, CDR2 YYEEEE. CDR3 sequence reads: CASSLGAGTVYEQYV. In DNA, the CDR3 is TGTGCCAGCAGCTTGGGGGCCGGGACAGTTTACGAGCAGTACGTC.